This T cell receptor beta chain was captured in a study of cytomegalovirus exposure and HLA in healthy donors. Findings and caveats of the study: Immune exposure data for these donors was limited to CMV serostatus. Exclusion as indistinguishable affected some V segments, including TRBV6-2 and TRBV6-3.

These donors, healthy bone marrow donors, were studied. Primers for the PCR totalled 60 Vbeta and 13 Jbeta. The authors' processing: As a later analysis found, there were approximately 80 million unique TCR beta chains, of which roughly 11 million were shared. TCRdb's copy holds only in-frame clones and misses some; the assay was immunoSEQ multiplex PCR. The V and J calls and clone size were taken over from that table, and D and trimming were inferred from the DNA. The data show 150,000 to 180,000 clones, more than 75% seen once. The germline CDR1 and CDR2 sequences are LNHDA and SQIVND (reference sequence). CDR3 length equals 15 residues. V was trimmed by 7 bases and J by 0 bases, leaving 10 bases between them. To note about this clone: Its target is not known.

The clonotype originates from a woman between 35 and 50 years old in good health and CMV-seropositive. Input material: PBMCs. The chain uses TRBV19 and TRBJ2-6; TRBD1 might be the D (6 bases). CDR3 protein: CASTSQGSGANVLTF. The CDR3 DNA sequence: TGTGCCAGTACCTCACAGGGCTCTGGGGCCAACGTCCTGACTTTC.